This record looks at one TCR beta chain sequence and its context. PCR employed 60 Vbeta and 13 Jbeta primers. TCRdb keeps only in-frame clones here, not all; method: immunoSEQ multiplex PCR. The table has about 200,000 clones, about 80% seen once. The data stem from a study of cytomegalovirus exposure and HLA in healthy donors. In germline, CDR1 is SGDLS, CDR2 YYNGEE. The CDR3 totals 16 residues. V lost 1 base and J 2 bases, leaving 13 bases between the germline ends. The receptor comes from a man aged 35 to 55 in good health and CMV-seropositive. The V gene is TRBV9, the J gene TRBJ2-1; D is unresolved. Sequenced sample: PBMCs. The CDR3 protein is CASSVNPVYPYNEQFF. The CDR3 DNA follows: TGTGCCAGCAGCGTAAACCCGGTTTACCCCTACAATGAGCAGTTCTTC.